This T cell receptor beta chain derives from a study of blood T cells in healthy people across ages. Between the trimmed V and J ends, which lost 7 bases and 5 bases, there was a span of 12 bases. Per the germline V gene, CDR1 is SQVTM and CDR2 is ANQGSEA. The CDR3 has 13 amino acids. Broader study findings: The fall in TCR beta diversity per million T cells was roughly linear with age.

Then a second PCR, running roughly 7 to 12 cycles, was carried out with a sample-barcoded 5' primer and a J-beta primer mix. TCRdb independently ran MiXCR on the 5' RACE reads; one entry per CDR3 protein. The sample has fewer than 900,000 distinct CDR3 sequences; around 46% are singletons. As regards this clonotype: Its antigen is currently unknown.

Material: blood. The chain combines TRBV29-1 with TRBJ1-6, with a possible D match to TRBD1 (5 bases). This TCR was recovered from a woman aged 55 to 70 in good health. This CDR3 is CSAIDSHNSPLHF. Written as DNA, the CDR3 is TGCAGCGCAATCGACAGCCATAATTCACCCCTCCACTTT.